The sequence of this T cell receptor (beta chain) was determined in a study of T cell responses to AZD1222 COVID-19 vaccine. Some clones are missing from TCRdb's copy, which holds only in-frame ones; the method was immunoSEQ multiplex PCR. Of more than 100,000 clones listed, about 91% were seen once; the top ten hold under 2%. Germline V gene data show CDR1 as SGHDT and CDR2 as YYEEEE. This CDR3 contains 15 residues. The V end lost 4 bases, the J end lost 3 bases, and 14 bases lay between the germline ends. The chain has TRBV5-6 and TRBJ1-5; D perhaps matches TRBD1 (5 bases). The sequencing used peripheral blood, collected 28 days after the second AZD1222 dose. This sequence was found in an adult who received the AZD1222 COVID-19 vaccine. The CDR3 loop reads CASSLGQGVNQPQHF. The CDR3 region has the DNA TGTGCCAGCAGCCTTGGTCAGGGCGTCAATCAGCCCCAGCATTTT.